This TCR beta chain was sequenced during a study of regulatory T cells in long-lasting Graves disease. Study observations and caveats: Gene preferences differed: TRBV28, TRBJ1-2, TRBJ2-5 in persistent cases. New patients shared approximately 1,000 public clonotypes, and persistent patients shared more, with about 2,500.

In this sample, this clonotype turned up a few times. Its cognate antigen is unknown. This CDR3 contains 16 residues. CDR1 is KGHDR and CDR2 is SFDVKD in the germline V gene. Trimming took off 2 bases at V and 3 bases at J, with 15 bases between the two ends. Sequencing libraries for TCR beta were prepared with iRepertoire HTBI primers and Arm-PCR of CDR3 regions. The authors' processing: Taken together, the samples had 55 to 70 TRBV and more than 11 TRBJ segments identified. TCRdb called the multiplex PCR reads again in MiXCR, with one record for every CDR3 protein. The V and J calls reflect TCRdb's pipeline rather than the authors' work. The sample yields about 420,000 distinct CDR3 sequences, about 25% seen once. Time point of the sample: persistent/refractory GD, antithyroid drugs over 5 years with positive TRAb. There was RNA extracted from PBMCs, and the TCR library was made from it. As a group, patients came from one endocrinology department in Xi'an, China.

The sequence was collected from a female donor with Graves disease. This sample comprised peripheral blood mononuclear cells (PBMCs), obtained when the disease was refractory, from a patient treated with antithyroid drugs. V and J are TRBV24-1 and TRBJ2-5; TRBD1 or TRBD2 may be the D gene (6 bases each). The CDR3 loop is CATSDSGDNLKETQYF. Written as DNA, the CDR3 is TGTGCCACCAGTGATTCGGGGGACAACCTAAAAGAGACCCAGTACTTC.